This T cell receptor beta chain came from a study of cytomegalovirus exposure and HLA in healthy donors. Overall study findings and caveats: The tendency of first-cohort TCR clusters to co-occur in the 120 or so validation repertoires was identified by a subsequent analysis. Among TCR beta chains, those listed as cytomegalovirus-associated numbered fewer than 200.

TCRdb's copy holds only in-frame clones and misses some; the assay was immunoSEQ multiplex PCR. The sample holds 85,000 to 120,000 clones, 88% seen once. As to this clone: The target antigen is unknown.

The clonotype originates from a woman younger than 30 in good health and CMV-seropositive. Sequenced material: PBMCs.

CDR3 protein: CASSTGRGNQPQHF. DNA of the CDR3: TGTGCCAGTAGTACCGGCAGGGGGAATCAGCCCCAGCATTTT. V usage is TRBV19 and J usage is TRBJ1-5, with 7 bases matching TRBD1. V was pared by 4 bases and J by 4 bases, with 4 bases of the junction left unmatched. The length of the CDR3 is 14 residues. Germline CDR1 reads LNHDA; CDR2 reads SQIVND (reference sequence). The whole variable domain, filled in from reference TRBV19 and TRBJ1-5, reads DGGITQSPKYLFRKEGQNVTLSCEQNLNHDAMYWYRQDPGQGLRLIYYSQIVNDFQKGDIAEGYSVSREKKESFPLTVTSAQKNPTAFYLCASSTGRGNQPQHFGDGTRLSIL.